Shown below are 17 T cell receptor beta chains from a single sample sequenced in a study of shared clonotypes between healthy human individuals. Sequenced by immunoSEQ multiplex PCR; TCRdb stores in-frame clones only, minus some. The top ten clones hold 0.5% to 0.65% of a sample with 1 million to 1.3 million clones, approximately 78% of them seen once. Sequencing was carried out using memory CD4+ T cells from PBMCs. Subset: CD45RA-negative fraction. Source of these receptors: a man younger than 35 in good health. Some clones in this sample may be carry-over from other donors' samples.

This chain uses TRBV19 with TRBJ1-3, with D possibly TRBD1 on 5 matching bases. Deletions cut 5 bases from V and 4 bases from J, with 12 bases between. The CDR3 has 14 amino acids. The germline gives CDR1 LNHDA, CDR2 SQIVND (reference sequence). The CDR3 DNA is TGTGCCAGTAGTCTGGGGGGGTACGGAAACACCATATATTTT. Encoded protein: CASSLGGYGNTIYF. The full variable domain, completed using reference TRBV19 and TRBJ1-3, is DGGITQSPKYLFRKEGQNVTLSCEQNLNHDAMYWYRQDPGQGLRLIYYSQIVNDFQKGDIAEGYSVSREKKESFPLTVTSAQKNPTAFYLCASSLGGYGNTIYFGEGSWLTVV.

The chain is built from TRBV11-2 and TRBJ1-2, with TRBD1 matching 12 bases. The CDR3 is made up of 18 amino acids. Germline assignment: CDR1 SGHAT and CDR2 FQNNGV. V dropped 5 bases and J dropped 4; count of bases not matched to a gene: 14. The CDR3 loop is CASSTYRGDRGRGYGYTF. In DNA, the CDR3 is TGTGCCAGCAGCACCTACCGTGGGGACAGGGGGCGCGGCTATGGCTACACCTTC.

The chain is built from TRBV5-1 and TRBJ2-7, with a tentative D call TRBD1 (6 bases). This CDR3 region has 13 residues. Trimming removed 4 bases from V and 3 bases from J, with 11 bases in between. Germline V gene data show CDR1 as SGHRS and CDR2 as YFSETQ. The CDR3 region is CASSVSRGYEQYF. The CDR3 region has the DNA TGCGCCAGCAGCGTTTCCAGGGGCTACGAGCAGTACTTC.

The V and J genes are TRBV27 and TRBJ2-1, with D hard to call. Germline CDR1 and CDR2: MNHEY and SMNVEV (reference sequence). Trimming removed 6 bases from V and 5 bases from J, with 14 bases in between. CDR3 length equals 14 residues. The CDR3 region has the DNA TGTGCCAGCAGCAACTTCGGACCCAACAATGAGCAGTTCTTC. Translating gives CASSNFGPNNEQFF.

The V gene is TRBV6-1, the J gene TRBJ1-2; a possible D gene is TRBD1 (6 bases). The CDR3 has 14 residues. V shed 2 bases and J shed 4 bases, with 11 bases lying between them. Germline values: CDR1 MNHNS, CDR2 SASEGT. The CDR3 nucleotides read TGTGCCAGCAGTGAACGGGAGGGGGTCTATGGCTACACCTTC. Its protein is CASSEREGVYGYTF.

This chain joins TRBV4-1 and TRBJ2-1, with D possibly TRBD2 on 6 matching bases. Germline V gene lookup returns CDR1 MGHRA and CDR2 YSYEKL. The CDR3 runs 15 residues. Trimming left V 1 base short and J 6 bases short, with 13 bases between. The CDR3 region is CASSQVRGLPNEQFF. The CDR3, as DNA: TGCGCCAGCAGCCAAGTTAGGGGACTCCCCAATGAGCAGTTCTTC.

The rearrangement joins TRBV4-2 to TRBJ2-1; 8 bases line up with TRBD2. The CDR3 consists of 15 residues. Germline V gene lookup returns CDR1 LGHNA and CDR2 YNFKEQ. Unmatched junction bases numbered 6, after V lost 3 bases and J lost 5 bases. DNA of the CDR3: TGTGCCAGCAGCCAGTCCAGCGGGAGTCACAATGAGCAGTTCTTC. Translated, it gives CASSQSSGSHNEQFF.

On this clone itself: The same CDR3 can be traced to other DNA sequences in this sample. The gene calls are TRBV6-1 and TRBJ1-1, with 7 bases identical to TRBD1. CDR1 MNHNS and CDR2 SASEGT come from the germline V gene. With V trimmed by 7 bases and J by 6 bases, 2 bases remained unmatched. The CDR3 has 11 amino acids. The CDR3 loop reads CASIGTAEAFF. The CDR3 DNA follows: TGTGCCAGCATAGGGACAGCTGAAGCTTTCTTT.

V and J are TRBV5-5 and TRBJ1-1, with 8 bases that match TRBD1. The CDR3 has 15 residues. Germline CDR1 SGHKS, CDR2 YYEKEE (reference sequence). V trimming: 5 bases; J trimming: 0 bases; junction bases outside the gene matches: 6. The CDR3 DNA sequence: TGTGCCAGCAGTCCCTCGACAGGGGTGAACACTGAAGCTTTCTTT. Translated, it gives CASSPSTGVNTEAFF.

A remark on this clone: Other DNA sequences of this sample code for an identical CDR3. This chain uses TRBV7-8 with TRBJ2-7, with TRBD1 matching 11 bases. This CDR3 is built from 14 residues. V gave up 4 bases and J gave up 4 bases; unmatched junction bases: 3. Looked up from germline, CDR1 is SGHVS and CDR2 is FQNEAQ. In DNA form, the CDR3 reads TGTGCCAGCAGCTCAGGGACAGGGGGATACGAGCAGTACTTC. Amino acids: CASSSGTGGYEQYF.

This chain connects TRBV7-3 to TRBJ2-3, with D uncertain. Trimming removed 5 bases at V and 6 bases at J, with 12 bases between. Per the germline V gene, CDR1 is SGHTA and CDR2 is FQGTGA. CDR3 length: 13 residues. CDR3 sequence reads: CASSRTNSDTQYF. The CDR3, as DNA: TGTGCCAGCAGCCGAACAAATTCGGATACGCAGTATTTT.

Of note for this clone: This is likely an artifact of a read error, given a far larger clone one base away. J is TRBJ2-2 and V is TRBV5-4, with no clear D. From germline, CDR1 is SGHNT and CDR2 YYREEE (reference sequence). This CDR3 contains 16 residues. The CDR3 region has the DNA TGTGCCAGCACCTACGGAACCGGGCGGACCACCCGGGAGCTGTTTTTT. Translated: CASTYGTGRTTRELFF.

The chain combines TRBV7-2 with TRBJ1-5; 7 bases map to TRBD1. V shed 2 bases, J shed 4 bases, and the junction held 5 bases outside the gene matches. This CDR3 spans 15 amino acids. Germline assignment: CDR1 SGHTA and CDR2 FQGNSA. The CDR3 sequence: CASSLRGRVNQPQHF. The CDR3 coding sequence is TGTGCCAGCAGCTTAAGGGGGCGAGTTAATCAGCCCCAGCATTTT.

The chain links TRBV4-1 to TRBJ1-1; D is ambiguous. The germline CDR1 and CDR2 sequences are MGHRA and YSYEKL. The CDR3 has 11 residues. V was cut by 7 bases and J by 3 bases, with 6 bases left in between. CDR3 bases: TGCGCCAGCATGCGAGACACTGAAGCTTTCTTT. Translated: CASMRDTEAFF.

The rearrangement links TRBV19 to TRBJ1-1; 10 bases line up with TRBD1. Germline assignment: CDR1 LNHDA and CDR2 SQIVND (reference sequence). The CDR3 contains 16 residues. V lost 6 bases to trimming and J lost 6 bases; unmatched junction nucleotides: 13. DNA for the CDR3: TGTGCCAGTAGAACCAATGTCGGACAGGGGGTGGCTGAAGCTTTCTTT. Its protein product is CASRTNVGQGVAEAFF.

The J gene is TRBJ1-5, the V gene TRBV6-1; D is perhaps TRBD1 (5 bases). This CDR3 has 15 residues. Trimming pared 8 bases from V and 4 bases from J, leaving 18 bases between. CDR1 is MNHNS, CDR2 SASEGT, per germline. CDR3 sequence: CASGPSTGMNQPQHF. CDR3 coding DNA: TGTGCCAGCGGACCCAGTACAGGAATGAATCAGCCCCAGCATTTT.

The chain carries TRBV5-4 and TRBJ2-7, with 13 nucleotides matching TRBD2. Germline V lookup: CDR1 SGHNT, CDR2 YYREEE (reference sequence). The CDR3 length is 19 residues. With 4 bases clipped from V and 0 bases from J, the junction kept 13 bases outside the gene matches. CDR3 residues: CASSPGTSGRASLSYEQYF. The CDR3 bases are TGTGCCAGCAGCCCCGGCACTAGCGGGAGGGCCTCCCTCTCCTACGAGCAGTACTTC.